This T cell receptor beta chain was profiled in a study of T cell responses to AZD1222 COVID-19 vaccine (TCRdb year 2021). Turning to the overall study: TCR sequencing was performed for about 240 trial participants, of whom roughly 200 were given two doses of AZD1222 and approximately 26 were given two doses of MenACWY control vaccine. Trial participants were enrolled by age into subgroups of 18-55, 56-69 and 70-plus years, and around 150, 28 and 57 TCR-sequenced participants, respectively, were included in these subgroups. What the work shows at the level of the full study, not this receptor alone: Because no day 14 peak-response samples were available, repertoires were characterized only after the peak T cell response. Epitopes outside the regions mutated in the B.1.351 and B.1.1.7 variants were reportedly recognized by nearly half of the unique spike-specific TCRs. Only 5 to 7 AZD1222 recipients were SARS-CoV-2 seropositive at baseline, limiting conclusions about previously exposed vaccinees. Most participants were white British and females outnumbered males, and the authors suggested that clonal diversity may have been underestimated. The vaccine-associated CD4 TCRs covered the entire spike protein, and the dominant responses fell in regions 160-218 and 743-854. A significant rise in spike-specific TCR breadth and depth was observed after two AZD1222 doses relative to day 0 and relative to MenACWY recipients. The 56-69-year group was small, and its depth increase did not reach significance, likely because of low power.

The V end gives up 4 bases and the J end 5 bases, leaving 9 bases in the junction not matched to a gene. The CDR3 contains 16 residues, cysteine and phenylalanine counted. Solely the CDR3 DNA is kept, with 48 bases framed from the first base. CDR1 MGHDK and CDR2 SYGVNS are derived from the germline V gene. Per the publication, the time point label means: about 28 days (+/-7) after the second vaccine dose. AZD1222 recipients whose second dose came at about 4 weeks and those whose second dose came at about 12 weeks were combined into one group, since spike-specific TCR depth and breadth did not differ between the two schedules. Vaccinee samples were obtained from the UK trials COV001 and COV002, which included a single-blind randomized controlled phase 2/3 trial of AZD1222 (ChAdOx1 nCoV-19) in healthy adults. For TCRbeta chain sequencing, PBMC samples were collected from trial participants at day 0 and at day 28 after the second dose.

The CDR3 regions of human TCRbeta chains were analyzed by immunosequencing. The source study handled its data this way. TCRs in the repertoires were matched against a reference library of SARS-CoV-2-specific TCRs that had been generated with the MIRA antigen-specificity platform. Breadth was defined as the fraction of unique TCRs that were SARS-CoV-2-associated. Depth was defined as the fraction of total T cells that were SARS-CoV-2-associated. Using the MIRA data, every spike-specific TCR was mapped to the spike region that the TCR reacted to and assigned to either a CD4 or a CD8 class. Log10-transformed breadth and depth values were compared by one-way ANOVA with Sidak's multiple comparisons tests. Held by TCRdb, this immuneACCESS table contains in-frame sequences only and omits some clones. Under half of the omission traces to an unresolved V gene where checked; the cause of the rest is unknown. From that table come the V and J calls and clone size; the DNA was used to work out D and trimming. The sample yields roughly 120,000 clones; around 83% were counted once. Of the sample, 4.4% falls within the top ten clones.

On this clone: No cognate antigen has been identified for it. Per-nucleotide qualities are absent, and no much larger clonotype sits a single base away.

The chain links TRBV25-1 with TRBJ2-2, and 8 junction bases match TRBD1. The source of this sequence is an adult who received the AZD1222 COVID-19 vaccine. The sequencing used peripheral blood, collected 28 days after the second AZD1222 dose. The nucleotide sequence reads TGTGCCAGCAGTGCCAGAGCGGACAGGGTGACCGGGGAGCTGTTTTTT. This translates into CASSARADRVTGELFF.